The source of this T cell receptor (beta chain) is a study of blood T cell repertoires in COVID-19. Study-wide context: The samples span acute and convalescent COVID-19 from the United States, Italy and Spain. PBMCs, B-cell-depleted T cells, or T cells provided the cDNA or gDNA that made up the material.

This CDR3 comprises 11 residues. Assay: immunoSEQ multiplex PCR; the TCRdb copy retains only in-frame clones and omits some. The sample holds about 56,000 clones, under 90% seen once. This clonotype originated in a woman of 80 years or more with acute or convalescent COVID-19. Input material: peripheral blood. The genes are TRBV21-1 and TRBJ2-7; TRBD2 is the table's D call and was not checked against the DNA. TRBV21-1 is a known pseudogene. The CDR3 region has the DNA TGTGCCAGCAGCCGGTACTACGAGCAGTACTTC. Translation gives CASSRYYEQYF.